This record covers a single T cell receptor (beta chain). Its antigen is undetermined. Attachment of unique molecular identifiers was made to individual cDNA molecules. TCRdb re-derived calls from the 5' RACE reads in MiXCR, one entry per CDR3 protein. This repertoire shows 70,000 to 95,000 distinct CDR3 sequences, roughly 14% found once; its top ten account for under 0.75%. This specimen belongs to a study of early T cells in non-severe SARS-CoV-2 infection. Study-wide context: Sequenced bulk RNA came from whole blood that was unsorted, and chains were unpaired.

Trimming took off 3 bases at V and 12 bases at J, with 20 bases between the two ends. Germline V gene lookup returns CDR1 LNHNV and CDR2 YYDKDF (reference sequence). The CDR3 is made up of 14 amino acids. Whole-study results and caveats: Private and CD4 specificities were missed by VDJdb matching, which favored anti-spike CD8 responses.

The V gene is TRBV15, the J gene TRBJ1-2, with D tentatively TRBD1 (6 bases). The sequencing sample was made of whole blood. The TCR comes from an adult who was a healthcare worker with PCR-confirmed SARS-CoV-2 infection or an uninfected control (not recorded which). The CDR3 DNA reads TGTGCCACCAGCAGTCAAATCGGGGGGCGCGGACACACCTTC. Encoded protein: CATSSQIGGRGHTF.